The 16 T cell receptor beta chains given below trace back to one sample, sequenced in a study of OX40 agonist ivuxolimab in advanced cancers. Measured with immunoSEQ multiplex PCR; TCRdb has only the in-frame clones, and not every one. Counted here are some 45,000 clones, roughly 85% occurring once; the ten biggest clones make up 7.9%. This specimen consisted of CD4+ or CD8+ T cells sorted from blood, obtained in a trial of the OX40 agonist ivuxolimab. The receptor set was obtained from an adult with an advanced solid tumor such as melanoma, head and neck, liver or kidney cancer.

This chain links TRBV4-1 with TRBJ2-6, with 9 bases fitting TRBD2. Looked up from germline, CDR1 is MGHRA and CDR2 is YSYEKL. Trimming at V came to 0 bases and at J to 2 bases, leaving 2 bases not matched to a gene. The CDR3 is 17 amino acids. The CDR3 DNA sequence: TGCGCCAGCAGCCAAGAGGCGGGAGGGGCTGGGGCCAACGTCCTGACTTTC. Amino acid sequence: CASSQEAGGAGANVLTF.

This clone was found a few times. The J gene is TRBJ1-6, the V gene TRBV7-2; D is perhaps TRBD1 (6 bases). Looked up from germline, CDR1 is SGHTA and CDR2 is FQGNSA. Trimming left V 2 bases short and J 8 bases short, with 10 bases between. The CDR3 has 14 amino acids. Written as DNA, the CDR3 is TGTGCCAGCAGCTTAACAGGGATGGATTCACCCCTCCACTTT. Translating gives CASSLTGMDSPLHF. Variable domain in full (rest from reference TRBV7-2 and TRBJ1-6): GAGVSQSPSNKVTEKGKDVELRCDPISGHTALYWYRQSLGQGLEFLIYFQGNSAPDKSGLPSDRFSAERTGGSVSTLTIQRTQQEDSAVYLCASSLTGMDSPLHFGNGTRLTVT.

V gene TRBV7-2 combines with J gene TRBJ2-5; no definite D call. Germline values: CDR1 SGHTA, CDR2 FQGNSA. This CDR3 region has 17 residues. V gave up 1 base and J gave up 5 bases, with 20 bases separating them. The CDR3, as DNA: TGTGCCAGCAGCTTAGTTGCGCGTGGTAGTCCGTCGGAGACCCAGTACTTC. It specifies CASSLVARGSPSETQYF.

This clone was detected once. The chain links TRBV7-2 to TRBJ2-7; D remains ambiguous. Germline V gives CDR1 SGHTA, CDR2 FQGNSA. The CDR3 is 17 amino acids. V was cut by 6 bases and J by 4 bases, with 25 bases left in between. CDR3 nucleotides: TGTGCCAGCAGACAAATTGCCCCCCGGATTTCTCTATACGAGCAGTACTTC. Protein product: CASRQIAPRISLYEQYF.

The CDR3 DNA follows: TGTGCCACCAGAACGACGATGGGGGGTTCCTACGAGCAGTACTTC. It encodes CATRTTMGGSYEQYF. This chain connects TRBV15 to TRBJ2-7, with D maybe TRBD2 (6 bases). V lost 6 bases, J lost 1 base, and 16 bases lay in between. Looked up from germline, CDR1 is LNHNV and CDR2 is YYDKDF (reference sequence). This CDR3 is built from 15 residues. Based on the CDR3 plus reference TRBV15 and TRBJ2-7, the full variable domain is DAMVIQNPRYQVTQFGKPVTLSCSQTLNHNVMYWYQQKSSQAPKLLFHYYDKDFNNEADTPDNFQSRRPNTSFCFLDIRSPGLGDTAMYLCATRTTMGGSYEQYFGPGTRLTVT.

The gene calls are TRBV7-2 and TRBJ1-4, with D unresolved. The V and J ends lost 1 base and 8 bases respectively, with 8 bases between them. The CDR3 is 13 amino acids. Germline CDR1 SGHTA, CDR2 FQGNSA. CDR3 nucleotide sequence: TGTGCCAGCAGCTTAGAGCCAGCAGAAAAACTGTTTTTT. Protein product: CASSLEPAEKLFF.

V usage is TRBV7-9 and J usage is TRBJ2-3, with 7 bases fitting TRBD2. The V and J ends lost 4 bases and 2 bases, in that order; junction bases with no gene match: 9. CDR3 length equals 16 residues. From germline, CDR1 is SEHNR and CDR2 FQNEAQ (reference sequence). The CDR3 DNA sequence: TGTGCCAGCAGCTCCCCGACTAGCCACTTCACAGATACGCAGTATTTT. The encoded protein is CASSSPTSHFTDTQYF.

The chain joins TRBV4-1 to TRBJ2-1; unclear D gene. Germline loops: CDR1 MGHRA, CDR2 YSYEKL. The CDR3 has 14 residues. The V end was cut by 1 base, the J end by 7 bases, with 11 bases between. CDR3 DNA sequence: TGCGCCAGCAGCCAAGCCTGGAGAGCTAATGAGCAGTTCTTC. Its translation: CASSQAWRANEQFF.

The rearrangement joins TRBV30 to TRBJ2-5; 14 bases agree with TRBD2. CDR1 is GTSNPN and CDR2 is SVGIG in the germline V gene (reference sequence). The CDR3 length is 14 residues. V gave up 3 bases and J gave up 4 bases; unmatched junction bases: 1. The CDR3 bases are TGTGCCTGGAGGGGACTAGCGGGAGCAGAGACCCAGTACTTC. Protein product: CAWRGLAGAETQYF.

This rearrangement joins TRBV6-5 to TRBJ1-1, with TRBD1 matching 7 bases. Germline CDR1 and CDR2: MNHEY and SVGAGI. The CDR3 covers 15 residues. Losses at the gene ends were 5 bases for V and 0 bases for J; bases not matched to a gene: 6. The CDR3: CASSARGFLNTEAFF. In DNA form, the CDR3 reads TGTGCCAGCAGTGCCAGGGGGTTCCTGAACACTGAAGCTTTCTTT.

The V call is TRBV7-9, the J call TRBJ1-2; weak D call: TRBD1 (5 bases). The germline V gene has CDR1 SEHNR and CDR2 FQNEAQ (reference sequence). The V gene lost 5 bases and the J gene lost 5 bases, with 21 bases spanning the gap. CDR3 length: 16 amino acids. CDR3: CASSPGNGTLGYGYTF. CDR3 bases: TGTGCCAGCAGCCCTGGGAACGGGACTTTAGGGTATGGCTACACCTTC.

This clone was seen more than once but under ten times. As DNA, the CDR3 is TGCGCCAGCAGCCAAGATCCTAGGACTGAAGCTTTCTTT. This encodes CASSQDPRTEAFF. The chain recombines TRBV4-1 with TRBJ1-1; no reliable D call. With 0 bases removed from V and 5 bases from J, the gap between germline ends came to 7 bases. Germline V gene data show CDR1 as MGHRA and CDR2 as YSYEKL. This CDR3 region has 13 residues.

Here the CDR3 DNA reads TGTGCCAGCAGCGGGGCCCTAGCGGGAGCGGGAGACAATGAGCAGTTCTTC. Its protein is CASSGALAGAGDNEQFF. The chain joins TRBV9 to TRBJ2-1, with TRBD2 matching 10 bases. This CDR3 is 17 amino acids long. Germline values: CDR1 SGDLS, CDR2 YYNGEE. V was clipped by 3 bases and J by 5 bases; unmatched bases: 11.

The sample holds one count of this clone. The chain combines TRBV7-2 with TRBJ1-6; D might be TRBD1 (6 bases). CDR1 is SGHTA and CDR2 is FQGNSA in the germline V gene. The CDR3 consists of 16 residues. Trimming removed 1 base from V and 3 bases from J, with 10 bases in between. The CDR3 here is CASSLVRTDYNSPLHF. CDR3 nucleotides: TGTGCCAGCAGCTTAGTAAGGACAGACTATAATTCACCCCTCCACTTT.

The V call is TRBV5-6, the J call TRBJ2-1; perhaps TRBD1 as D (6 bases). The CDR3 extends over 16 amino acids. Germline assignment: CDR1 SGHDT and CDR2 YYEEEE. The V and J ends lost 1 base and 10 bases respectively, with 21 bases between them. CDR3 bases: TGTGCCAGCAGCTTGCGACTTAACCAGGGGATAGAGGAGCAGTTCTTC. This gives the protein CASSLRLNQGIEEQFF.

CDR3 amino acids: CASSVGGPGQNYGYTF. The CDR3 DNA reads as TGTGCCAGCAGCGTCGGGGGACCGGGACAAAACTATGGCTACACCTTC. The rearrangement uses TRBV5-4 and TRBJ1-2; D is possibly TRBD1 (6 bases). Germline V gene data show CDR1 as SGHNT and CDR2 as YYREEE (reference sequence). Trimming took 4 bases from V and 2 from J, leaving 18 bases between them. The CDR3 covers 16 residues.